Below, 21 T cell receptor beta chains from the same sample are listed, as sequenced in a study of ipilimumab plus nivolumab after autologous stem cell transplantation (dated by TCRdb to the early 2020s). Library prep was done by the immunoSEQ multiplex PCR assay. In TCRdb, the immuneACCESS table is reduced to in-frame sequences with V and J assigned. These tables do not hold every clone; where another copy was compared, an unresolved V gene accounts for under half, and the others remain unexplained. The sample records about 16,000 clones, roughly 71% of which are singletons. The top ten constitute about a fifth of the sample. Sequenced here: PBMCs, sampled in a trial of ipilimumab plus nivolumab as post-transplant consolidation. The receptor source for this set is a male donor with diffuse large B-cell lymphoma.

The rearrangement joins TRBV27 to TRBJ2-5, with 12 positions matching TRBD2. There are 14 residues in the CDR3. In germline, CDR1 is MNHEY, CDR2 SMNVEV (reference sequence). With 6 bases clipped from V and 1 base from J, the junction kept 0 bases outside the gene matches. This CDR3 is CASRLAGGQETQYF. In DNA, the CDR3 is TGTGCCAGCAGACTAGCGGGAGGCCAAGAGACCCAGTACTTC.

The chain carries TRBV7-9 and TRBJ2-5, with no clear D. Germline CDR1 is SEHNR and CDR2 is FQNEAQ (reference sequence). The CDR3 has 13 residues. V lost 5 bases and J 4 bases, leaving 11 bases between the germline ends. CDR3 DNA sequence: TGTGCCAGCAGCGCAGGCCTCGGAGAGACCCAGTACTTC. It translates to CASSAGLGETQYF.

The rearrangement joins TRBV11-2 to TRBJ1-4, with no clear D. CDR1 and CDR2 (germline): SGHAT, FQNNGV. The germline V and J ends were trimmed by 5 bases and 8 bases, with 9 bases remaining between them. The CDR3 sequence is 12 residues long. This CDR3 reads CASSHVGEKLFF. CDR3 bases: TGTGCCAGCAGCCACGTAGGGGAAAAACTGTTTTTT.

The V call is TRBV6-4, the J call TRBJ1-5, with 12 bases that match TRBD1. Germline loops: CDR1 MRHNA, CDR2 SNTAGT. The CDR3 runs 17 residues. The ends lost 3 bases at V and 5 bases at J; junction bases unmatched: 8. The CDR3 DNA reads TGTGCCAGCAGTGAACGGGACAGGGGGCTTTTGGATCAGCCCCAGCATTTT. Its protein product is CASSERDRGLLDQPQHF.

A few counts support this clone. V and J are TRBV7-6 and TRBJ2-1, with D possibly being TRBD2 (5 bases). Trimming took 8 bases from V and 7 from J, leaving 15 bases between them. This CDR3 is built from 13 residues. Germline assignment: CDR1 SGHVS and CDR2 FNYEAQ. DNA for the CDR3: TGTGCCAGCGAAGAAGGTCCGGGGAATGAGCAGTTCTTC. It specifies CASEEGPGNEQFF.

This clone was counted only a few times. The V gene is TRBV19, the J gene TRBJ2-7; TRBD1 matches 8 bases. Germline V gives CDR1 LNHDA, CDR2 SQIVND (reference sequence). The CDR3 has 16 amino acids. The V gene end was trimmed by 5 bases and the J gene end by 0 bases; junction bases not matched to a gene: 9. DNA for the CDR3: TGTGCCAGTAGTCCCTGGGGACAGGCGAGCTCCTACGAGCAGTACTTC. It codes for CASSPWGQASSYEQYF.

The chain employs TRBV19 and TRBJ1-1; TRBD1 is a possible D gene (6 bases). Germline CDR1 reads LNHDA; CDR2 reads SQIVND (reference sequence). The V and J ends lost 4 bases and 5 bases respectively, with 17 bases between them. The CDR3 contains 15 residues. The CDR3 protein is CASSKGHGDWTEAFF. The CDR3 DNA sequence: TGTGCCAGTAGTAAGGGACATGGGGATTGGACTGAAGCTTTCTTT.

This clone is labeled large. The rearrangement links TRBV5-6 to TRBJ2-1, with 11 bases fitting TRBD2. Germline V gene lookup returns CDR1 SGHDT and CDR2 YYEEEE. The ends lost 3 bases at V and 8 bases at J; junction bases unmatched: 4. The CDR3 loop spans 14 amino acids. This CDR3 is CASSYSGGVDEQFF. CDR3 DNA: TGTGCCAGCAGCTATAGCGGGGGGGTAGATGAGCAGTTCTTC.

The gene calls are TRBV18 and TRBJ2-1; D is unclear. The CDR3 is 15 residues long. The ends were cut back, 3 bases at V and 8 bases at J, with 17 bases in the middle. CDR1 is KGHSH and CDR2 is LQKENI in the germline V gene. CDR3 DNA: TGTGCCAGCTCACCGCCCGGAGCCTACAACGATGAGCAGTTCTTC. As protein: CASSPPGAYNDEQFF. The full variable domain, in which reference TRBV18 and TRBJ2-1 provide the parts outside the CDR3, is NAGVMQNPRHLVRRRGQEARLRCSPMKGHSHVYWYRQLPEEGLKFMVYLQKENIIDESGMPKERFSAEFPKEGPSILRIQQVVRGDSAAYFCASSPPGAYNDEQFFGPGTRLTVL.

The CDR3: CASSIEGRGRSYNEQFF. The CDR3 DNA is TGTGCCAGTAGTATAGAAGGCAGGGGGCGTTCCTACAATGAGCAGTTCTTC. The V gene is TRBV19, the J gene TRBJ2-1; 8 bases agree with TRBD1. Trimming removed 0 bases from V and 1 base from J; junction bases left unmatched: 5. Per the germline V gene, CDR1 is LNHDA and CDR2 is SQIVND (reference sequence). The length of the CDR3 is 17 residues. Full variable domain (outside the CDR3, taken from reference TRBV19 and TRBJ2-1): DGGITQSPKYLFRKEGQNVTLSCEQNLNHDAMYWYRQDPGQGLRLIYYSQIVNDFQKGDIAEGYSVSREKKESFPLTVTSAQKNPTAFYLCASSIEGRGRSYNEQFFGPGTRLTVL.

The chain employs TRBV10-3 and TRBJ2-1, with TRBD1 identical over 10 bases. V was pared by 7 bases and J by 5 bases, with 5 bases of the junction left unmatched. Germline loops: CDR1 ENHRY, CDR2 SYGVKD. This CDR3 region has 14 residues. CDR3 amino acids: CAITGTGDHNEQFF. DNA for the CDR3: TGTGCCATCACAGGGACAGGGGACCACAATGAGCAGTTCTTC.

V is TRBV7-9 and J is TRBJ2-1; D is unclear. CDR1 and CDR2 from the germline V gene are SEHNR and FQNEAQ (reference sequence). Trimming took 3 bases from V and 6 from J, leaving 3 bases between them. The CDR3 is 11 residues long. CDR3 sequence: CASSFLNEQFF. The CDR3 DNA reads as TGTGCCAGCAGCTTCCTCAATGAGCAGTTCTTC.

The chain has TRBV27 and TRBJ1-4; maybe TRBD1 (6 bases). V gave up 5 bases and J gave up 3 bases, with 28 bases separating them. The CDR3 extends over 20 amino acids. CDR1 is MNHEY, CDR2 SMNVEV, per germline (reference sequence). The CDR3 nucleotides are TGTGCCAGCAGTACCGCGGGACACTTCGGCAGGGTAGTGGCTAATGAAAAACTGTTTTTT. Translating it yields CASSTAGHFGRVVANEKLFF.

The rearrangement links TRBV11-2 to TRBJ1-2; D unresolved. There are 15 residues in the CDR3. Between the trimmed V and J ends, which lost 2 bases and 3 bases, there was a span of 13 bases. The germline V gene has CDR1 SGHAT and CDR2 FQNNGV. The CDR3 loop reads CASSLSIGLDYGYTF. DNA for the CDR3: TGTGCCAGCAGCTTATCAATAGGATTAGACTATGGCTACACCTTC. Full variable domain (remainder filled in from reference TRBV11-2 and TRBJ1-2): EAGVAQSPRYKIIEKRQSVAFWCNPISGHATLYWYQQILGQGPKLLIQFQNNGVVDDSQLPKDRFSAERLKGVDSTLKIQPAKLEDSAVYLCASSLSIGLDYGYTFGSGTRLTVV.

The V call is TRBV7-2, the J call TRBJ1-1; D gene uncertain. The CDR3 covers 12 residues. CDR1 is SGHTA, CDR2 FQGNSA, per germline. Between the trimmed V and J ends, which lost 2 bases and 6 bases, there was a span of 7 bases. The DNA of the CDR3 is TGTGCCAGCAGCTTAACTCTCCCTGAAGCTTTCTTT. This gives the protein CASSLTLPEAFF. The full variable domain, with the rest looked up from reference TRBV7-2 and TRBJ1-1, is GAGVSQSPSNKVTEKGKDVELRCDPISGHTALYWYRQSLGQGLEFLIYFQGNSAPDKSGLPSDRFSAERTGGSVSTLTIQRTQQEDSAVYLCASSLTLPEAFFGQGTRLTVV.

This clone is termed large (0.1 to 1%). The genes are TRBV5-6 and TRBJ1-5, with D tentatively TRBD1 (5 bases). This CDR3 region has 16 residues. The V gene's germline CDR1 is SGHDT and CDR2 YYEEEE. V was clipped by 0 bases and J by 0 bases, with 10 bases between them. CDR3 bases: TGTGCCAGCAGCTTGGGGGGCGGTTTTAGCAATCAGCCCCAGCATTTT. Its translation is CASSLGGGFSNQPQHF.

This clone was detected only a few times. The CDR3 region is CASSLASQSKGGNSPLHF. CDR3 sequence (DNA): TGTGCCAGCAGCTTAGCCTCCCAAAGCAAGGGAGGTAATTCACCCCTCCACTTT. The chain carries TRBV11-3 and TRBJ1-6; the D is unclear. The V gene lost 1 base and the J gene lost 6 bases, with 19 bases spanning the gap. Germline assignment: CDR1 SGHNT and CDR2 YENEEA. The CDR3 consists of 18 residues.

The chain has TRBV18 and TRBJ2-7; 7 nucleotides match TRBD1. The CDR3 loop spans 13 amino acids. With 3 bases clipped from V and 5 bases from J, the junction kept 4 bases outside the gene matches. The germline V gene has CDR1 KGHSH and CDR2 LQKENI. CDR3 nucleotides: TGTGCCAGCTCACCCGTTCAGGGGGACGAGCAGTACTTC. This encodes CASSPVQGDEQYF.

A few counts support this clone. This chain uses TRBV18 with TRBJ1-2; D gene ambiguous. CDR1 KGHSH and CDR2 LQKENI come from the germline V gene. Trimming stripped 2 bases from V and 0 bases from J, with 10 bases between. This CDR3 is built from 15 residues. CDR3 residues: CASSPRLRANYGYTF. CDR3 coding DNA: TGTGCCAGCTCACCAAGGTTGAGAGCTAACTATGGCTACACCTTC.

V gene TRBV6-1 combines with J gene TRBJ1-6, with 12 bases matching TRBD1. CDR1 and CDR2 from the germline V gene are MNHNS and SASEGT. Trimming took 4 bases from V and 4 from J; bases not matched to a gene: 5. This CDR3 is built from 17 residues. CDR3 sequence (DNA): TGTGCCAGCAGTGGGGGACAGGGGGCGGGGTATAATTCACCCCTCCACTTT. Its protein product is CASSGGQGAGYNSPLHF.

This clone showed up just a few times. The DNA for the CDR3 is TGTGCCAGCAGCGGCTCGTCGGACAGTACTAGCACAGATACGCAGTATTTT. This translates into CASSGSSDSTSTDTQYF. V gene TRBV2 combines with J gene TRBJ2-3; weak D call: TRBD1 (6 bases). Trimming removed 6 bases at V and 0 bases at J, with 19 bases between. The CDR3 is made up of 17 amino acids. Germline V gene sequence: CDR1 SNHLY, CDR2 FYNNEI.